This T cell receptor beta chain stems from a study of cytomegalovirus exposure and HLA in healthy donors. Germline CDR1 and CDR2: SGDLS and YYNGEE. This CDR3 has 13 amino acids. Trimming shortened V by 4 bases and J by 1 base, and 8 bases separated the two germline ends. The PCR ran on 60 Vbeta and 13 Jbeta primers. Some clones are missing from TCRdb's copy, which holds only in-frame ones; the method was immunoSEQ multiplex PCR. The top ten clones hold roughly 16% of a sample with roughly 80,000 clones, around 70% of them seen once. The chain employs TRBV9 and TRBJ1-1; no definite D call. Sequences were obtained from PBMCs. This TCR was recovered from a woman in her thirties or forties in good health and CMV-seropositive. The CDR3 region is CASSPRSNTEAFF. CDR3 DNA: TGTGCCAGCAGCCCCAGATCGAACACTGAAGCTTTCTTT.